This T cell receptor (beta chain) was sequenced for a study of early T cells in non-severe SARS-CoV-2 infection. This CDR3 spans 13 amino acids. Germline assignment: CDR1 DFQATT and CDR2 SNEGSKA (reference sequence). Trimming removed 3 bases from V and 7 bases from J, with 16 bases in between. TCRdb processed the 5' RACE reads anew with MiXCR; each CDR3 protein has one entry. The top ten hold over 8% of the sample, which has fewer than 75,000 distinct CDR3 sequences, roughly a sixth seen once. This receptor was taken from an adult who was a healthcare worker with PCR-confirmed SARS-CoV-2 infection or an uninfected control (not recorded which). The material was whole blood, obtained at baseline. V gene TRBV20-1 combines with J gene TRBJ2-7, with TRBD1 as a possible D gene (5 bases). The CDR3 DNA reads as TGCAGTGCTAGGTACAGGTCCCTCGTGGAGCAGTACTTC. Its protein is CSARYRSLVEQYF.